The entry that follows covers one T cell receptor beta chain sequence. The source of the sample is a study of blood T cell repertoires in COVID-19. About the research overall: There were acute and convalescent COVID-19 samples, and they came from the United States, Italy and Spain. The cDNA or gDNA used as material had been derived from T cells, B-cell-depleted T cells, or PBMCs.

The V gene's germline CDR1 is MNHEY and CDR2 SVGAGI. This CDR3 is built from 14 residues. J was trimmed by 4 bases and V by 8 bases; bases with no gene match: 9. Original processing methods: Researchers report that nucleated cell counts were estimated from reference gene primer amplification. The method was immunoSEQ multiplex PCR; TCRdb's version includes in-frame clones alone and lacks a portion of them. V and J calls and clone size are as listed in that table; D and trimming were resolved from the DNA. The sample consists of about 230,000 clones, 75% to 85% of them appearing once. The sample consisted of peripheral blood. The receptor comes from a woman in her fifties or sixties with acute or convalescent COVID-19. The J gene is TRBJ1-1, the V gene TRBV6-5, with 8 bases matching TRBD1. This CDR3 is CASEQDRVTTEAFF. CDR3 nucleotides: TGTGCCAGCGAGCAGGACAGGGTAACCACTGAAGCTTTCTTT.